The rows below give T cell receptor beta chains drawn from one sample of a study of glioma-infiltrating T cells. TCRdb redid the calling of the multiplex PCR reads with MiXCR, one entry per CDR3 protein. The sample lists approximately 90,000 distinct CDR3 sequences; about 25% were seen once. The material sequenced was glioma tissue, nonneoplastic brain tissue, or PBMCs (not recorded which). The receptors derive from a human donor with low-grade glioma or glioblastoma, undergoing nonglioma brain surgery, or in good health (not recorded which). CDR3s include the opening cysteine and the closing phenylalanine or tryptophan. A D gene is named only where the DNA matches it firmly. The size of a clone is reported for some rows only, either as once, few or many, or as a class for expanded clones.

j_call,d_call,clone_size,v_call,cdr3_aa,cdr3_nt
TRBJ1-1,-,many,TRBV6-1,CASLPSKGSGNTEAFF,TGTGCCAGCCTACCCTCTAAAGGTTCAGGCAACACTGAAGCTTTCTTT
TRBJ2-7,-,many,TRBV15,CATKDGPSYEQYF,TGTGCCACCAAGGACGGCCCTTCCTACGAGCAGTACTTC
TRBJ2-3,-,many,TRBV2,CASTGWRSTDTQYF,TGTGCCAGCACTGGGTGGAGGAGCACAGATACGCAGTATTTT
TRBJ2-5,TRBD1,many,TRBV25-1,CASNPGQGASETQYF,TGTGCCAGCAACCCGGGACAGGGGGCTAGCGAGACCCAGTACTTC
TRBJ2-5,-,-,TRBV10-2,CASSSQGQETQYF,TGCGCCAGCAGTTCCCAGGGACAAGAGACCCAGTACTTC
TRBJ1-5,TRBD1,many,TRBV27,CASSRDRDQPQHF,TGTGCCAGCAGCCGGGACAGGGATCAGCCCCAGCATTTT
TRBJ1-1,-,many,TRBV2,CASSKDQNTEAFF,TGTGCCAGCAGTAAGGACCAGAACACTGAAGCTTTCTTT
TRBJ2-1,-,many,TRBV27,CASRPFAQTHNEQFF,TGTGCCAGCAGACCCTTCGCCCAAACCCATAATGAGCAGTTCTTC
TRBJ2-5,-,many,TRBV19,CASSIGRQGLGLAETQYF,TGTGCCAGTAGTATAGGTCGGCAGGGATTGGGCCTAGCGGAGACCCAGTACTTC
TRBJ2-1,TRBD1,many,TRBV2,CASKPGQGVDEQFF,TGTGCCAGCAAACCGGGACAGGGAGTGGATGAGCAGTTCTTC
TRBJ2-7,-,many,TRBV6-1,CASREVPGQLYEQYF,TGTGCCAGCAGGGAAGTTCCGGGACAACTCTACGAGCAGTACTTC
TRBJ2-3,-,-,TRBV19,CASSMGTARPDTQYF,TGTGCCAGTAGTATGGGAACAGCTCGACCAGATACGCAGTATTTT
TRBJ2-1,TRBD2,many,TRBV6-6,CASSYSRTSGNNEQFF,TGTGCCAGCAGTTACTCGCGAACTAGCGGTAACAATGAGCAGTTCTTC
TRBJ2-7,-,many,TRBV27,CASSLSLQRYEQYF,TGTGCCAGCAGTTTATCTTTACAGCGCTACGAGCAGTACTTC
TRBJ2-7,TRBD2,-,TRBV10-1,CASSDKAGCAYEQYF,TGCGCCAGCAGTGATAAAGCGGGATGCGCCTACGAGCAGTACTTC
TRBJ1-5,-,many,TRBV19,CASSLGQGNQPQHF,TGTGCCAGCAGTTTAGGGCAGGGCAATCAGCCCCAGCATTTT
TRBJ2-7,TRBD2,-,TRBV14,CASSQDLVSGLPHEQYF,TGTGCCAGCAGCCAAGATCTAGTTAGCGGGCTTCCCCACGAGCAGTACTTC
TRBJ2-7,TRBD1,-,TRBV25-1,CASSESRQGAGEQYF,TGTGCCAGCAGTGAATCCAGACAGGGGGCTGGCGAGCAGTACTTC
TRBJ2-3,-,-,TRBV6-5,CASSNLGRGLTDTQYF,TGTGCCAGCAGTAACTTGGGGCGAGGCCTCACAGATACGCAGTATTTT
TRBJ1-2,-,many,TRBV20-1,CSASSWDTSAF,TGCAGTGCTTCCTCTTGGGACACCTCCGCCTTC
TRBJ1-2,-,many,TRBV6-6,CASSYSERDGYTF,TGTGCCAGCAGTTACTCGGAGAGGGACGGCTACACCTTC
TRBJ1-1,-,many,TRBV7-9,CASSLTSNTEAFF,TGTGCCAGCAGCTTGACATCGAACACTGAAGCTTTCTTT
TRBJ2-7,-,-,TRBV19,CASSIGHRIYEQYF,TGTGCCAGTAGTATAGGACATCGGATCTACGAGCAGTACTTC
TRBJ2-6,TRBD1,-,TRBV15,CATSWDRASGANVLTF,TGTGCCACCAGTTGGGACAGGGCCTCTGGGGCCAACGTCCTGACTTTC
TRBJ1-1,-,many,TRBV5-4,CASSSSTDMNTEAFF,TGTGCCAGCAGCTCTTCGACAGACATGAACACTGAAGCTTTCTTT
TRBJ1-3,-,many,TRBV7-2,CASSLQRGLGNTIYF,TGTGCCAGCAGCCTCCAGCGGGGACTAGGAAACACCATATATTTT
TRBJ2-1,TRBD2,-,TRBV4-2,CASSQSGGPNYEQFF,TGTGCCAGCAGCCAGTCGGGAGGGCCTAACTACGAGCAGTTCTTC
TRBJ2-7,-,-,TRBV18,CASSPRVRQWSSYEQYF,TGTGCCAGCTCACCACGAGTTCGCCAGTGGAGCTCCTACGAGCAGTACTTC
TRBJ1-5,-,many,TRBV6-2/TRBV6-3,CASSFNGNSNQPQHF,TGTGCCAGCAGTTTTAACGGTAACAGCAATCAGCCCCAGCATTTT
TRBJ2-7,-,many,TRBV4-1,CASSQGVPGTYEQYF,TGCGCCAGCAGCCAAGGAGTTCCAGGGACCTACGAGCAGTACTTC
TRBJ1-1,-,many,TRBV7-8,CASALGTEAFF,TGTGCCAGCGCGTTAGGGACTGAAGCTTTCTTT
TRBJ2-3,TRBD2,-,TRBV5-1,CASSFTSGRTDTQYF,TGCGCCAGCAGCTTCACTAGCGGAAGAACAGATACGCAGTATTTT
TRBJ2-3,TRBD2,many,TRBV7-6,CASSLLTSGSTDTQYF,TGTGCCAGCAGCTTACTGACTAGCGGGAGTACAGATACGCAGTATTTT
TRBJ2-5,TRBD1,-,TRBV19,CASEDRVNQETQYF,TGTGCCAGCGAAGACAGGGTCAACCAAGAGACCCAGTACTTC
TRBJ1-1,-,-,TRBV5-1,CASSFYSLLNTEAFF,TGCGCCAGCAGCTTTTACAGCCTTCTGAACACTGAAGCTTTCTTT
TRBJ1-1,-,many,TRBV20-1,CSARAGDGNTEAFF,TGCAGTGCTAGAGCAGGGGACGGGAACACTGAAGCTTTCTTT
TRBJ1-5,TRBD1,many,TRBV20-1,CSASRTGDSNQPQHF,TGCAGTGCTAGCCGGACAGGAGATAGCAATCAGCCCCAGCATTTT
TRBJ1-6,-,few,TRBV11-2,CASSLPWQNNSPLHF,TGTGCCAGCAGCTTACCTTGGCAGAATAATTCACCCCTCCACTTT
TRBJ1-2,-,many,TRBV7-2,CASSLAGSYGYTF,TGTGCCAGCAGCTTAGCAGGGAGCTATGGCTACACCTTC
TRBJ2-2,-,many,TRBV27,CASSLRGVGLTGELFF,TGTGCCAGCAGTTTACGCGGGGTAGGGCTCACCGGGGAGCTGTTTTTT
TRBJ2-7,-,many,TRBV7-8,CASSLAHTRGEQYF,TGTGCCAGCAGCTTAGCACACACACGGGGCGAGCAGTACTTC
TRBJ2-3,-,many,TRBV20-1,CSARGIDTQYF,TGCAGTGCTAGGGGGATCGATACGCAGTATTTT
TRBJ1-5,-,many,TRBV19,CATEMRGGNQPQHF,TGTGCCACCGAGATGAGGGGTGGCAATCAGCCCCAGCATTTT
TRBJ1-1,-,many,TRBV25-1,CASRDTMNTEAFF,TGTGCCAGCAGGGACACTATGAACACTGAAGCTTTCTTT
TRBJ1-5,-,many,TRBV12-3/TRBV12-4,CASSLRQGGNQPQHF,TGTGCCAGCAGTTTGAGGCAGGGAGGCAATCAGCCCCAGCATTTT
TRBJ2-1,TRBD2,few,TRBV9,CASSVALGGLYNEQFF,TGTGCCAGCAGCGTAGCTCTGGGAGGGCTATACAATGAGCAGTTCTTC
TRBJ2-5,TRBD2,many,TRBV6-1,CASSPLGTSGRRETQYF,TGTGCCAGCAGTCCCCTAGGGACTAGCGGGAGACGAGAGACCCAGTACTTC
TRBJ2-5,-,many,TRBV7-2,CASSYSGTKETQYF,TGTGCCAGCAGCTACTCCGGGACGAAAGAGACCCAGTACTTC
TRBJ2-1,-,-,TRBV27,CASSSRLAGRTSYEQFF,TGTGCCAGCAGTTCCCGTCTGGCGGGACGGACTTCCTACGAGCAGTTCTTC
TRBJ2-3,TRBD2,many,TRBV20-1,CSASGGRVTDTQYF,TGCAGTGCTAGTGGCGGGAGGGTCACAGATACGCAGTATTTT
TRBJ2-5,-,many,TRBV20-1,CSAPRPGLETQYF,TGCAGTGCACCAAGGCCGGGCTTAGAGACCCAGTACTTC
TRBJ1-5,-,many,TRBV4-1,CASSQVHGAGQPQHF,TGCGCCAGCAGCCAAGTGCACGGGGCAGGTCAGCCCCAGCATTTT